This T cell receptor (beta chain) emerged from a study of CD8 T cells in Susac syndrome. The CDR3 is 13 residues long. Trimming shortened V by 1 base and J by 7 bases, and 5 bases separated the two germline ends. Germline assignment: CDR1 LGHDT and CDR2 YNNKEL (reference sequence). Reverse transcription of about 0.45 to 1 ug RNA was carried out with random hexamers. The amplification used immunoSEQ multiplex PCR on TCR beta CDR3; it spanned 54 Vbeta and 13 Jbeta. Using its own MiXCR run on the immunoSEQ multiplex PCR reads, TCRdb lists one record per CDR3 protein. The sample carries 170,000 or so distinct CDR3 sequences, roughly 96% recorded once.

The receptor was isolated from a human donor with multiple sclerosis. The rearrangement joins TRBV3-1 to TRBJ1-6; D gene uncertain. The specimen sequenced was CD8+ T cells from PBMCs. The CDR3 is CASSQVANSPLHF. The CDR3 region has the DNA TGTGCCAGCAGCCAAGTGGCAAATTCACCCCTCCACTTT. Using reference TRBV3-1 and TRBJ1-6 for the parts outside the CDR3, the full variable domain is DTAVSQTPKYLVTQMGNDKSIKCEQNLGHDTMYWYKQDSKKFLKIMFSYNNKELIINETVPNRFSPKSPDKAHLNLHINSLELGDSAVYFCASSQVANSPLHFGNGTRLTVT.